This T cell receptor beta chain comes out of a study of CDR3 diversity in severe acne. One entry per CDR3 protein results from TCRdb running MiXCR on the PCR reads. The sample contains roughly 100,000 distinct CDR3 sequences, roughly half of which appear only once. Germline CDR1 reads ENHRY; CDR2 reads SYGVKD. Trimming removed 3 bases from V and 1 base from J; junction bases left unmatched: 3. The CDR3 has 15 amino acids. The sequence was obtained from a male donor with acne. The material sequenced was blood. The genes are TRBV10-3 and TRBJ2-3; 8 bases fit TRBD2. CDR3 region: CAISEPAGGTDTQYF. CDR3 nucleotides: TGTGCCATCAGTGAACCAGCGGGAGGCACAGATACGCAGTATTTT.